Listed here is a single T cell receptor beta chain. Its antigen is undetermined. This sample is drawn from a study of T-cell memory formation after mild COVID-19. Using its own MiXCR run on the 5' RACE reads, TCRdb lists one record per CDR3 protein. The table lists about 470,000 distinct CDR3 sequences, 15% to 20% of them singletons. Study outcomes and limitations: Day 15 to 85 contractors were CD4/CD8 balanced; later expanders leaned CD4+.

Germline V CDR1 and CDR2: LNHDA, SQIVND (reference sequence). This CDR3 has 14 amino acids. V gave up 1 base and J gave up 3 bases, with 10 bases separating them. This sequence joins TRBV19 and TRBJ2-7; maybe TRBD2 (5 bases). Sequenced input: PBMCs or a T cell subset sorted from them (not recorded which). The receptor was isolated from an adult woman who had mild COVID-19 (a few samples of this study predate the infection). Cell type and time point are not known. CDR3 sequence: CASSIVPGFYEQYF. CDR3 coding DNA: TGTGCCAGTAGTATAGTCCCGGGGTTCTACGAGCAGTACTTC.